This record concerns one TCR beta chain sequence. Its specificity is not known. These data belong to a study of blood T cells in healthy people across ages. Across the study: Per two T cells, about one barcoded beta molecule was captured through template switching.

The germline V gene has CDR1 MNHEY and CDR2 SMNVEV (reference sequence). CDR3 length equals 16 residues. Study-wide findings and caveats: Age showed a roughly linear inverse relationship with TCR beta diversity per million T cells.

A second PCR, run for roughly 6 to 11 cycles, used a sample-barcoded 5' primer plus a J-beta primer mix. There were at least 3 million CDR3-containing paired-end reads obtained from each sample. TCRdb re-derived calls from the 5' RACE reads in MiXCR, one entry per CDR3 protein. The sample holds 1.5 million to 2 million distinct CDR3 sequences, around half seen once. Sequences were obtained from blood. This TCR was sampled from a woman aged 35 to 49 in good health. The chain couples TRBV27 to TRBJ2-7; 16 bases fit TRBD2. Matching the DNA end better, TRBJ2-5 makes the J call doubtful. The CDR3 sequence is CASYGTSGGVEGTQYF. The CDR3 DNA sequence: TGTGCCAGCTACGGGACTAGCGGGGGGGTGGAGGGGACCCAGTACTTC.